This T cell receptor beta chain originates from a study of T cells in Graves' hyperthyroidism and ophthalmopathy. Study context: Peripheral blood was taken when the disease was first diagnosed, before any treatment began. Points from the study as a whole: Blood also carried most thyroid clonotypes expanded above 0.001.

RNA transcripts gave rise to amplified TCR beta CDR3 regions. HTBI primers were employed in a first-round RT-PCR of the TCR CDR3. Each CDR3 protein is one row after TCRdb ran MiXCR on the multiplex PCR reads. The data contain roughly 500,000 distinct CDR3 sequences, 22% of them singletons. The study included ophthalmopathy patients with Clinical Activity Score at least 3, NOSPECS grade at least 4 and duration under 3 months. The study excluded patients with uncontrolled infection, other autoimmune disease, pregnancy or lactation. This clonotype was recorded many times. As yet, its antigen is unknown. After removal of 0 bases from V and 2 bases from J, the junction contained 6 bases not matched to a gene. Germline V lookup: CDR1 MNHNY, CDR2 SVGAGI (reference sequence). This CDR3 has 16 amino acids.

This TCR was recovered from a woman in her 70s with Graves' ophthalmopathy. This chain links TRBV6-6 with TRBJ2-7; 8 bases agree with TRBD2. The source material was blood. CDR3 sequence reads: CASSYSWTSTTYEQYF. The DNA of the CDR3 is TGTGCCAGCAGTTACTCGTGGACTAGCACCACCTACGAGCAGTACTTC.